This T cell receptor beta chain was captured in a study of vaccination effects on CD4 cells after COVID-19 (dated 2022 in TCRdb). Concerning the study at large: Participants received two doses of either the BNT162b2 or the mRNA-1273 mRNA SARS-CoV-2 vaccine. In both COVID-19 convalescent patients and infection-naive vaccine recipients, the study compared SARS-CoV-2 spike-specific CD4+ TCR repertoires from before mRNA vaccination with those from after it. The Oncomine TCR Beta short-read assay on an Illumina iSeq 100 was used to sequence cultures from other donors in the study. The full study included 9 to 10 COVID-19 convalescent patients and several SARS-CoV-2-naive healthy vaccine recipients.

Here V drops 3 bases and J drops 2 bases, and the junction holds 7 bases not matched to any gene. CDR1 SGHRS and CDR2 YFSETQ were looked up in the germline V gene. The CDR3 contains 16 residues, cysteine and phenylalanine counted. The sequence is cut down to CDR3 DNA, 48 bases in frame from base 1. What the authors observed across the whole study: Limitations of the study were the small number of convalescent patients and the absence of early post-infection timepoints. Marked clonal contraction was observed in both infection-induced and vaccine-induced clones at late post-vaccination timepoints, consistent with waning T cell responses. Among healthy vaccine recipients, nearly all vaccine-induced clones were SARS-CoV-2 mono-reactive, and only 1 of 255 was cross-reactive with common cold coronaviruses.

The ViraFEST assay stimulated PBMC with viral peptide pools and then used TCR sequencing to identify antigen-specific CD4+ T cell clonotypes by expansion. After approximately eleven days of culture, CD4+ T cells were isolated with the EasySep CD4+ T cell isolation kit. The absence of prior SARS-CoV-2 infection in healthy vaccine recipients was confirmed by negative nucleocapsid antibodies before and after vaccination. Roughly 2 million PBMC per well were cultured in IMDM with about 4.8% human AB serum, about 9.4 IU/ml IL-2 and gentamicin, plus 10 ug/ml peptides. On days 3 and 7, half of the culture medium was replaced with fresh IL-2-containing medium. Unless otherwise noted, each peptide stimulation condition was cultured in triplicate wells. Using Ficoll-Paque Plus gradient centrifugation, PBMC were separated from whole blood and then either used fresh or cryopreserved at -140C. The spike proteins of SARS-CoV-2 and of the common cold coronaviruses HCoV-NL63, HCoV-OC43 and HCoV-229E were spanned by overlapping peptide pools. Genomic DNA was extracted from cultured CD4+ T cells with the QIAamp micro DNA kit.

As concerns this clone: There is no known antigen for this receptor. No much larger clonotype is one base removed from it; base qualities were not supplied.

Libraries were prepared through the immunoSEQ multiplex PCR assay. TCR beta CDR3 sequencing was performed on DNA from the cultured, isolated CD4+ T cells. As for the original processing: Non-productive TCR sequences were discarded, and reads were trimmed to the CDR3 region, with only CDR3s of 7 or more amino acids retained. The MANAFEST web app was used to identify antigen-specific clonotypes by comparing expansion in peptide wells with expansion in reference cultures. For clones to be considered positive, expansion at FDR<0.05 versus reference and all other wells, an odds ratio above 5, and a frequency above 0.1% in two replicate wells were required. A clonotype was defined as cross-reactive if the clonotype was significantly expanded both in SARS-CoV-2 spike wells and in at least one common cold coronavirus spike condition. Levenshtein distance calculated with the stringdist R package was used to assess CDR3 similarity, and unrooted trees were constructed with ape in R 3.6.1. In its TCRdb copy, this immuneACCESS table keeps in-frame sequences only and misses some clones. Where compared with another copy, unresolved V genes explain less than half of these, and the others have no known cause. That table gives V, J and clone size, and the DNA gave D and trimming. The sample includes 20,000 to 25,000 clones, with 73% observed a single time. The top ten hold roughly 4.6% of the sample.

The sample consisted of CD4+ T cells from PBMCs cultured with SARS-CoV-2 spike peptides, taken before COVID-19 vaccination. What this sample's cell subset or site label stands for: SARS-CoV-2 spike overlapping peptide pool stimulation. The chain employs TRBV5-1 and TRBJ2-3; 9 central nucleotides agree with TRBD2. This receptor was taken from a human donor who received a COVID-19 vaccine. The CDR3 reads as follows: CASSSSSGATTDTQYF. The nucleotide sequence reads as follows: TGCGCCAGCAGCTCCTCTAGCGGGGCGACCACAGATACGCAGTATTTT.